The 17 T cell receptor beta chains in this list originate from one sample, sequenced in a study of blood T cell repertoires in COVID-19. Sequencing used immunoSEQ multiplex PCR; TCRdb keeps in-frame clones, though not all of them. The sample lists 220,000 or so clones; about 80% were seen once. Material: PBMCs or T cells enriched from blood (not recorded which). These receptors all come from a woman aged 40 to 50 with acute COVID-19.

The V call is TRBV27, the J call TRBJ1-5; D remains ambiguous. The CDR3 contains 14 residues. The V gene's germline CDR1 is MNHEY and CDR2 SMNVEV (reference sequence). The V end was cut by 5 bases, the J end by 2 bases, with 10 bases between. The CDR3 here is CASSGLGGNQPQHF. The DNA of the CDR3 is TGTGCCAGCAGTGGACTTGGGGGCAATCAGCCCCAGCATTTT.

The V gene is TRBV7-9, the J gene TRBJ2-7, with 8 bases that match TRBD1. Per the germline V gene, CDR1 is SEHNR and CDR2 is FQNEAQ (reference sequence). Trimming cost V 3 bases and J 4 bases; bases outside gene matches: 11. The CDR3 sequence is 16 residues long. CDR3 amino acids: CASSLPHGQGPYEQYF. For the CDR3, the DNA is TGTGCCAGCAGCTTGCCGCATGGACAGGGACCATACGAGCAGTACTTC.

CDR3 amino acids: CASSQDFGLAGGETQYF. The CDR3, as DNA: TGTGCCAGCAGCCAAGATTTCGGACTAGCGGGAGGAGAGACCCAGTACTTC. The chain links TRBV14 to TRBJ2-5; the match to TRBD2 covers 14 bases. V lost 0 bases, J lost 4 bases, and 4 bases stayed unmatched. Germline V gives CDR1 SGHDN, CDR2 FVKESK. This CDR3 contains 17 residues.

This clone was picked up many times. The chain combines TRBV19 with TRBJ1-5, with 8 positions matching TRBD1. Germline V gene data show CDR1 as LNHDA and CDR2 as SQIVND (reference sequence). The CDR3 is made up of 15 amino acids. J lost 7 bases, V lost 3 bases, and 8 bases had no gene match. The CDR3 bases are TGTGCCAGTAGTATTTGGACAGGGCGTTTACAGCCCCAGCATTTT. It encodes CASSIWTGRLQPQHF.

The chain combines TRBV11-3 with TRBJ2-3, with D possibly matching TRBD2 (5 bases). The CDR3 sequence is 15 residues long. The ends were cut back, 0 bases at V and 2 bases at J, with 9 bases in the middle. CDR1 is SGHNT and CDR2 is YENEEA in the germline V gene. CDR3 nucleotide sequence: TGTGCCAGCAGCTTAGATTCGCGGGTCACAGATACGCAGTATTTT. As protein: CASSLDSRVTDTQYF.

The chain employs TRBV18 and TRBJ2-2, with a weak D call TRBD2 (5 bases). This CDR3 spans 15 amino acids. Between the trimmed V and J ends, which lost 4 bases and 2 bases, there was a span of 11 bases. Germline CDR1 is KGHSH and CDR2 is LQKENI. The CDR3 nucleotides read TGTGCCAGCTCACTTACGCGGGTTAACACCGGGGAGCTGTTTTTT. Translating it yields CASSLTRVNTGELFF.

This clone has just a few counts. This chain connects TRBV19 to TRBJ2-2; D is possibly TRBD2 (6 bases). V dropped 3 bases and J dropped 1 base, with 12 bases sitting between them. Germline V lookup: CDR1 LNHDA, CDR2 SQIVND (reference sequence). There are 16 residues in the CDR3. The CDR3 nucleotides are TGTGCCAGTAGTATTCTTTTGGGGGGGAACACCGGGGAGCTGTTTTTT. This translates into CASSILLGGNTGELFF.

The chain recombines TRBV3-1 (or the pseudogene TRBV3-2) with TRBJ2-3; 9 bases fit TRBD2. The germline V gene encodes CDR1 LGHDT and CDR2 YNNKEL (reference sequence). Trimming took 1 base from V and 4 from J; bases not matched to a gene: 3. This CDR3 is built from 15 residues. The CDR3 sequence: CASSQAGGGADTQYF. In nucleotides, the CDR3 is TGTGCCAGCAGCCAAGCGGGCGGGGGGGCAGATACGCAGTATTTT.

This clone has a handful of counts. For the CDR3, the DNA is TGTGCCAGCAGCGGACAGGCGCTAGCTAACTATGGCTACACCTTC. Translating gives CASSGQALANYGYTF. The chain combines TRBV6-5 with TRBJ1-2, with TRBD1 identical over 7 bases. The CDR3 is 15 residues long. The germline gives CDR1 MNHEY, CDR2 SVGAGI. With V trimmed by 6 bases and J by 0 bases, 7 bases remained unmatched.

This rearrangement joins TRBV3-1 (or the pseudogene TRBV3-2) to TRBJ2-2; 12 bases are a match to TRBD2. V lost 5 bases, J lost 2 bases, and 6 bases stayed unmatched. The V gene's germline CDR1 is LGHDT and CDR2 YNNKEL (reference sequence). The CDR3 spans 17 residues. The CDR3, as DNA: TGTGCCAGCAGCTTGAGACTAGCGGGGGCTAACACCGGGGAGCTGTTTTTT. Its translation is CASSLRLAGANTGELFF.

The chain uses TRBV7-8 and TRBJ2-7; D is possibly TRBD2 (5 bases). The V gene lost 1 base and the J gene lost 9 bases, with 13 bases spanning the gap. Germline lookup yields CDR1 SGHVS and CDR2 FQNEAQ. There are 13 residues in the CDR3. The CDR3 DNA reads as TGTGCCAGCAGCTTAGATCAGGACTCGACGCAGTACTTC. Encoded protein: CASSLDQDSTQYF.

The gene calls are TRBV4-2 and TRBJ2-5; D gene uncertain. The CDR3 totals 15 residues. The germline V gene has CDR1 LGHNA and CDR2 YNFKEQ. The V and J ends lost 0 bases and 4 bases respectively, with 12 bases between them. The CDR3 region has the DNA TGTGCCAGCAGCCAAGATATAACGGTTTTAGAGACCCAGTACTTC. It codes for CASSQDITVLETQYF.

This clone was observed a single time. This chain connects TRBV10-3 to TRBJ2-2; D is undetermined. Germline CDR1 is ENHRY and CDR2 is SYGVKD. The CDR3 has 13 residues. V lost 1 base to trimming and J lost 6 bases, with 6 bases between them. This chain's CDR3 is CAISEFSAGELFF. CDR3 coding DNA: TGTGCCATCAGTGAGTTTAGTGCCGGGGAGCTGTTTTTT.

J is TRBJ2-1 and V is TRBV19; D is unresolved. Germline CDR1 LNHDA, CDR2 SQIVND (reference sequence). The CDR3 loop spans 12 amino acids. V lost 4 bases to trimming and J lost 7 bases, with 8 bases between them. The DNA of the CDR3 is TGTGCCAGTAGTAAAATGTATAATGAGCAGTTCTTC. Translated: CASSKMYNEQFF. The full variable domain, in which reference TRBV19 and TRBJ2-1 provide the parts outside the CDR3, is DGGITQSPKYLFRKEGQNVTLSCEQNLNHDAMYWYRQDPGQGLRLIYYSQIVNDFQKGDIAEGYSVSREKKESFPLTVTSAQKNPTAFYLCASSKMYNEQFFGPGTRLTVL.

V is TRBV30 and J is TRBJ2-1; 9 nucleotides agree with TRBD2. This CDR3 region has 13 residues. The trim removed 1 base at V and 12 bases at J, leaving 7 bases unmatched. Germline values: CDR1 GTSNPN, CDR2 SVGIG (reference sequence). CDR3 in DNA: TGTGCCTGGAGTGCTAGCGGGATAACGGGGCAGTTCTTC. This sequence encodes CAWSASGITGQFF.

The gene calls are TRBV28 and TRBJ1-6; tentatively, D is TRBD1 (6 bases). V lost 4 bases to trimming and J lost 8 bases, with 12 bases between them. The CDR3 is made up of 14 amino acids. Looked up from germline, CDR1 is MDHEN and CDR2 is SYDVKM. Here the CDR3 reads CASSSGGGHSPLHF. CDR3 sequence (DNA): TGTGCCAGCAGTTCGGGAGGGGGACATTCACCCCTCCACTTT. Combining the CDR3 with reference TRBV28 and TRBJ1-6 gives the whole variable domain DVKVTQSSRYLVKRTGEKVFLECVQDMDHENMFWYRQDPGLGLRLIYFSYDVKMKEKGDIPEGYSVSREKKERFSLILESASTNQTSMYLCASSSGGGHSPLHFGNGTRLTVT.

The genes are TRBV28 and TRBJ1-1, with TRBD1 as a possible D gene (6 bases). This CDR3 comprises 17 residues. Trimming cost V 7 bases and J 1 base, with 22 bases left between them. The germline CDR1 and CDR2 sequences are MDHEN and SYDVKM. The CDR3 DNA reads TGTGCCAGCACCGGATACAGGGATCTGTGGACGAACACTGAAGCTTTCTTT. Residues: CASTGYRDLWTNTEAFF.